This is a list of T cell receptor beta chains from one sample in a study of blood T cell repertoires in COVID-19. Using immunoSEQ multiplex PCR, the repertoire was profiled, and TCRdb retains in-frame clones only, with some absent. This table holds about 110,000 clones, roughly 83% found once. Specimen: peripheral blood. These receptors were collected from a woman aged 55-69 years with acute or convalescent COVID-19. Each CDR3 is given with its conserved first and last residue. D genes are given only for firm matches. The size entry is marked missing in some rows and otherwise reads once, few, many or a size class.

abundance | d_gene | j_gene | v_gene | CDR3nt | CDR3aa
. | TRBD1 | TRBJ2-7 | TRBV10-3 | TGTGCCATCTGGGATAGGGGACAGGGGTTGGACGAGCAGTACTTC | CAIWDRGQGLDEQYF
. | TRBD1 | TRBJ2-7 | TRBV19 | TGTGCCACTTCGGGACAGGCTTCCTACGAGCAGTACTTC | CATSGQASYEQYF
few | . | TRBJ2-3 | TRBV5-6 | TGTGCCAGCAGCTTCCGGGAGCCAAAGGATACGCAGTATTTT | CASSFREPKDTQYF
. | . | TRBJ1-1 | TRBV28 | TGTGCCTCCTCATCCCGAGGCGCACGACCTAGCACTGAAGCTTTCTTT | CASSSRGARPSTEAFF
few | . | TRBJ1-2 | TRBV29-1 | TGCAGCGTTGAAGATGAAGGGGCGGGAGGGTATGGCTACACCTTC | CSVEDEGAGGYGYTF
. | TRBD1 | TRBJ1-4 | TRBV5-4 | TGTGCCAGCACCATAGAACCGGACAGGCAGGATGAAAAACTGTTTTTT | CASTIEPDRQDEKLFF
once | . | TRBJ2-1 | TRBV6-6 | TGTGCCAGCAGTAGCCTGGGACAATTAAATGAGCAGTTCTTC | CASSSLGQLNEQFF
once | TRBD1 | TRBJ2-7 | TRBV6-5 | TGTGCCAGCAGTTTTTCCCAGACAGGGCACTACGAGCAGTACTTC | CASSFSQTGHYEQYF
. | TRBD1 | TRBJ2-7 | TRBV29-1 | TGCAGCGTTACAGGGGGATACTACGAGCAGTACTTC | CSVTGGYYEQYF
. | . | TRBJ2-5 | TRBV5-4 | TGTGCCAGCTCCGGGAGAATCCAAGAGACCCAGTACTTC | CASSGRIQETQYF
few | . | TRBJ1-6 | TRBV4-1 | TGCGCCAGCAGCCTAGCTACAGGGTCTAATTCACCCCTCCACTTT | CASSLATGSNSPLHF
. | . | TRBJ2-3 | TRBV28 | TGTGCCAGCAGTTTAAACCAACGGTACACAGATACGCAGTATTTT | CASSLNQRYTDTQYF
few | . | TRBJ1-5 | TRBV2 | TGTGCCAGCAGTGAATTCACAGGGACGAATCAGCCCCAGCATTTT | CASSEFTGTNQPQHF
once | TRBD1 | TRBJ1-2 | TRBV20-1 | TGCAGTACGGGACAGCACTATGGCTACACCTTC | CSTGQHYGYTF
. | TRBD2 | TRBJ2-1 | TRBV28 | TGTGCCAGCACCGTGGGACTAGCGGGAGGCCGCCCCTACAATGAGCAGTTCTTC | CASTVGLAGGRPYNEQFF
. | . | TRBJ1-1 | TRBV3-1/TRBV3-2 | TGTGCCAGCAGCCAAGATCGCGGTAGCACTGAAGCTTTCTTT | CASSQDRGSTEAFF
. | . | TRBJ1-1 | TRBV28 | TGTGCCAGCAGTTTCGGGAGTATGAACACTGAAGCTTTCTTT | CASSFGSMNTEAFF
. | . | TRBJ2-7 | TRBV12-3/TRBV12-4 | TGTGCCAGCAGGTTACAGGGAAGGAACGAGCAGTACTTC | CASRLQGRNEQYF
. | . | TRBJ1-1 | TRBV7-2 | TGTGCCAGCAGCTTATTGGGGGCCACTGAAGCTTTCTTT | CASSLLGATEAFF
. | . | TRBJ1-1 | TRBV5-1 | TGCGCCAGCAGCTTGGATTTCGGGAGGAACACTGAAGCTTTCTTT | CASSLDFGRNTEAFF
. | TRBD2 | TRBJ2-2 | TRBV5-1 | TGCGCCAGCAGCTTGGATAGGGGAGGGTCCGGGGAGCTGTTTTTT | CASSLDRGGSGELFF
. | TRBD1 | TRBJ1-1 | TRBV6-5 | TGTGCCAGCAGTAAGGACAGGGTAGGCACTGAAGCTTTCTTT | CASSKDRVGTEAFF
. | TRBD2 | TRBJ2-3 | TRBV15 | TGTGCCACCAGCAGACCACCCGGACTAGCGGAGGGGGGCACAGATACGCAGTATTTT | CATSRPPGLAEGGTDTQYF
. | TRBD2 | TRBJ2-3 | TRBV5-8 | TGTGCCAGCAGCCGGGGGACTAGCGGGGGTACAGATACGCAGTATTTT | CASSRGTSGGTDTQYF
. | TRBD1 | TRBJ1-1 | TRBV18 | TGTGCCAGCCGGCTCGGACAGGGGGGTACTGAAGCTTTCTTT | CASRLGQGGTEAFF
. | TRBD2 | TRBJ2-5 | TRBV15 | TGTGCCACCAGACTAGCGGGGGCACCTGTCGGGGAGACCCAGTACTTC | CATRLAGAPVGETQYF
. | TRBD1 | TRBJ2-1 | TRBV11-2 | TGTGCCAGCGCTACGAGACAGGGGGCTGGCGGTGAGCAGTTCTTC | CASATRQGAGGEQFF
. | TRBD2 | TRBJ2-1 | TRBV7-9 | TGTGCCAGCAGCCGGGGGGGCACCTACAATGAGCAGTTCTTC | CASSRGGTYNEQFF
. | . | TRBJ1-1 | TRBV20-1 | TGCAGTGCCCCTCTAACCACTGAAGCTTTCTTT | CSAPLTTEAFF
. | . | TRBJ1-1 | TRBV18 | TGTGCCAGCTCACAACTCGCCAGGGAAACTGAAGCTTTCTTT | CASSQLARETEAFF
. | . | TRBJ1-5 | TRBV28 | TGTGCCACACAACTGAGAGGTCAGCCCCAGCATTTT | CATQLRGQPQHF
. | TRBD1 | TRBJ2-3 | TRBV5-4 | TGTGCCAGCAGCGAAAGACAGGGGGATACGCAGTATTTT | CASSERQGDTQYF
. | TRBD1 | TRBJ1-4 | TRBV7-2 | TGTGCCAGCAGCTTCGGACAGGGTGGTAGAAAACTGTTTTTT | CASSFGQGGRKLFF
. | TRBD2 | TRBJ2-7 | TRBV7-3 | TGTGCCAGCAGCCCGTTAGCGGGAGTGAACTACGAGCAGTACTTC | CASSPLAGVNYEQYF
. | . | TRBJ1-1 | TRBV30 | TGTGCCTGGAAATACACGGGCGGGGCTTTCTTT | CAWKYTGGAFF
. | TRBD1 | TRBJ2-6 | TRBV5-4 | TGTGCCAGCAGCTCGGGTACAGGGGCTGGGGCCAACGTCCTGACTTTC | CASSSGTGAGANVLTF
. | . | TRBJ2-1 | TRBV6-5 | TGTGCCAGCAATCCGGGACTCGAAAACAATGAGCAGTTCTTC | CASNPGLENNEQFF
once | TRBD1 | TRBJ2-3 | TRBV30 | TGTGCCTCTAACAGGGGCTATACAGATACGCAGTATTTT | CASNRGYTDTQYF
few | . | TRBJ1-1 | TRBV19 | TGTGCCAGTAGTATAGGATCCGCCGAGCGGGCTTTCTTT | CASSIGSAERAFF
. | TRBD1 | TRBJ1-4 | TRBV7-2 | TGTGCCAGCAGCCTCCGGACAGGAAAGAATGAAAAACTGTTTTTT | CASSLRTGKNEKLFF
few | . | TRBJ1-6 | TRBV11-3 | TGTGCCACCTGGCCAGATTCACCCCTCCACTTT | CATWPDSPLHF
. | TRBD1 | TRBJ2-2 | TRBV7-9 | TGTGCCAGCAGCTTAGGACAGGGGGACACCGGGGAGCTGTTTTTT | CASSLGQGDTGELFF
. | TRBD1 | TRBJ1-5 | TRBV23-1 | TGCGCCAGCCTCGACAGGGGGAAGGGTCTCAATCAGCCCCAGCATTTT | CASLDRGKGLNQPQHF
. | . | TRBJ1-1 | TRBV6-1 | TGTGCCAGCAGTGAAGCGGGGGGACGGGTGAACACTGAAGCTTTCTTT | CASSEAGGRVNTEAFF
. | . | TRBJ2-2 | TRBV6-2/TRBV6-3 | TGTGCCAGCAGTCGAGCAGACAACGCGAACACCGGGGAGCTGTTTTTT | CASSRADNANTGELFF
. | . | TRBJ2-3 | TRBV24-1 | TGTGCCACCAGTGATCGCACAGTCACAGATACGCAGTATTTT | CATSDRTVTDTQYF
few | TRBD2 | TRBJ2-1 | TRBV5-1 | TGCGCCAGCAGCACAGGGCCCGATAGCGGGAGATACAATGAGCAGTTCTTC | CASSTGPDSGRYNEQFF